This is a list of T cell receptor beta chains from one sample in a study of CD8 T cells in Susac syndrome. TCRdb processed the immunoSEQ multiplex PCR reads anew with MiXCR; each CDR3 protein has one entry. Of 190,000 or so distinct CDR3 sequences listed, just under 95% are singletons. Sequencing used CD4+ T cells from PBMCs. The receptors here all came from a human donor with multiple sclerosis. Each CDR3 is given without its conserved first and last residue.

j_gene: TRBJ2-6
v_gene: TRBV30
CDR3aa: AWSRGISGANVLT

j_gene: TRBJ1-6
v_gene: TRBV7-9
CDR3aa: ASSLTGNSLDSPLH

j_gene: TRBJ2-1
v_gene: TRBV24-1
CDR3aa: ATSGGGHNEQF

j_gene: TRBJ2-6
v_gene: TRBV6-5
CDR3aa: ASSYSMGSGANVLT

j_gene: TRBJ1-1
v_gene: TRBV3-1
CDR3aa: ASSTRTGEAF

j_gene: TRBJ2-1
v_gene: TRBV12-3/TRBV12-4
CDR3aa: ASSFDQGGRNEQF

j_gene: TRBJ2-6
v_gene: TRBV5-1
CDR3aa: ASTSVASGANVLT

j_gene: TRBJ1-5
v_gene: TRBV20-1
CDR3aa: SARDRDPQPQH

j_gene: TRBJ2-2
v_gene: TRBV11-1
CDR3aa: ASSSRARDREDNTGELF

j_gene: TRBJ2-4
v_gene: TRBV25-1
CDR3aa: ASSGPGGKNIQY

j_gene: TRBJ2-1
v_gene: TRBV20-1
CDR3aa: SAIQRQSSYNEQF

j_gene: TRBJ1-1
v_gene: TRBV18
CDR3aa: ASSSDRLYTEAF

j_gene: TRBJ2-3
v_gene: TRBV7-3
CDR3aa: ASTAGGTDTQY

j_gene: TRBJ2-5
v_gene: TRBV3-1
CDR3aa: ASSQAGTPGGETQY

j_gene: TRBJ2-7
v_gene: TRBV4-1
CDR3aa: ASSRVTNYEQY

j_gene: TRBJ2-1
v_gene: TRBV18
CDR3aa: ASSAGTGRTGEQF

j_gene: TRBJ1-6
v_gene: TRBV9
CDR3aa: ASSPRNNSPLH

j_gene: TRBJ1-2
v_gene: TRBV20-1
CDR3aa: SAPGTGGNYGYT

j_gene: TRBJ1-2
v_gene: TRBV12-3/TRBV12-4
CDR3aa: ASSLDSYGYT

j_gene: TRBJ2-6
v_gene: TRBV30
CDR3aa: AWSTRQVSGANVLT

j_gene: TRBJ1-5
v_gene: TRBV20-1
CDR3aa: SATGQGGQPQH

j_gene: TRBJ2-1
v_gene: TRBV9
CDR3aa: ASSVVLGQGANEQF

j_gene: TRBJ2-3
v_gene: TRBV7-2
CDR3aa: ASSLVGGTQY

j_gene: TRBJ2-7
v_gene: TRBV12-3/TRBV12-4
CDR3aa: ASSFWSGTNTYEQY

j_gene: TRBJ2-5
v_gene: TRBV9
CDR3aa: ASSAGLAEETQY

j_gene: TRBJ2-6
v_gene: TRBV6-5
CDR3aa: ASSYPPGDLSGANVLT

j_gene: TRBJ2-5
v_gene: TRBV7-7
CDR3aa: ASSPGLAEETQY

j_gene: TRBJ2-5
v_gene: TRBV5-4
CDR3aa: ASSKPGLDPQATQY

j_gene: TRBJ1-1
v_gene: TRBV3-1
CDR3aa: ASRKGPGEAF

j_gene: TRBJ2-5
v_gene: TRBV7-9
CDR3aa: ASSVDRAGETQY

j_gene: TRBJ1-2
v_gene: TRBV11-2
CDR3aa: ASSPMPEGYGYT

j_gene: TRBJ2-3
v_gene: TRBV27
CDR3aa: ASSPRGPRVGTQY

j_gene: TRBJ2-5
v_gene: TRBV9
CDR3aa: ASSVGAATSGQETQY

j_gene: TRBJ2-3
v_gene: TRBV7-9
CDR3aa: ASSIRGRSDTQY

j_gene: TRBJ2-1
v_gene: TRBV30
CDR3aa: AWSLGTNYNEQF

j_gene: TRBJ2-1
v_gene: TRBV2
CDR3aa: ASSPSIGNEQF

j_gene: TRBJ1-1
v_gene: TRBV20-1
CDR3aa: SARRQGAEAF

j_gene: TRBJ2-4
v_gene: TRBV20-1
CDR3aa: SARAGGLTKNIQY

j_gene: TRBJ2-3
v_gene: TRBV20-1
CDR3aa: SASGQVVESDTQY

j_gene: TRBJ1-2
v_gene: TRBV29-1
CDR3aa: SVEGGFYGYT

j_gene: TRBJ1-2
v_gene: TRBV29-1
CDR3aa: SVSATGRTYGYT

j_gene: TRBJ2-1
v_gene: TRBV7-9
CDR3aa: ASETGGGEQF

j_gene: TRBJ1-1
v_gene: TRBV11-1
CDR3aa: ASSLGSSNTEAF

j_gene: TRBJ2-1
v_gene: TRBV24-1
CDR3aa: ATSDLIVGEQF

j_gene: TRBJ2-3
v_gene: TRBV20-1
CDR3aa: SARKGLGTDTQY

j_gene: TRBJ2-1
v_gene: TRBV20-1
CDR3aa: SASPGATYNEQF

j_gene: TRBJ1-5
v_gene: TRBV20-1
CDR3aa: SASRAGEQPQH

j_gene: TRBJ1-5
v_gene: TRBV9
CDR3aa: ASSVGQGRGQPQH

j_gene: TRBJ2-1
v_gene: TRBV9
CDR3aa: ASSVGSSGNEQF

j_gene: TRBJ2-1
v_gene: TRBV3-1
CDR3aa: ASSQRVISYNEQF